This TCR beta chain was sequenced in a study of blood T cell repertoires in COVID-19. Germline V gives CDR1 SSHAT, CDR2 FNYEAQ (reference sequence). The CDR3 is made up of 13 amino acids. V lost 5 bases and J 2 bases, leaving 9 bases between the germline ends. Authors' data handling: Estimates of nucleated cell counts were drawn from the amplification of reference gene primers. Sequencing was performed with immunoSEQ multiplex PCR; in TCRdb, only in-frame clones are kept and a portion is missing. Clonal size and the V and J genes are those of that table, whereas D and trimming came from the DNA. The repertoire holds some 420,000 clones, with approximately 90% as singletons. Participant-given clinical history determined each cohort assignment.

This rearrangement joins TRBV7-7 to TRBJ2-5; TRBD2 is a possible D gene (6 bases). Sequenced input: PBMCs or T cells enriched from blood (not recorded which). The TCR sequence derives from a man aged 30 to 45 who had recovered from COVID-19. The CDR3 loop reads CASSTGLQETQYF. In DNA, the CDR3 is TGTGCCAGCAGCACGGGACTTCAAGAGACCCAGTACTTC.